The 25 T cell receptor beta chains reported below all come from one sample, sequenced in a study of CD8 T cells in Susac syndrome. With random hexamers, reverse transcription was performed on about 0.5 to 1 ug of RNA. A single record per CDR3 protein comes from TCRdb applying MiXCR to the immunoSEQ multiplex PCR reads. The sample lists approximately 130,000 distinct CDR3 sequences, roughly 92% occurring once. Sequenced sample: CD4+ T cells from PBMCs. These receptors came from a human donor in good health.

J is TRBJ2-5 and V is TRBV3-1; a possible D gene is TRBD1 (7 bases). This CDR3 region has 15 residues. Germline lookup yields CDR1 LGHDT and CDR2 YNNKEL (reference sequence). V lost 4 bases, J lost 5 bases, and 17 bases lay in between. The chain's CDR3 is CASSPGQAGLETQYF. The CDR3 nucleotides read TGTGCCAGCAGCCCTGGACAGGCGGGGTTGGAGACCCAGTACTTC.

The chain combines TRBV4-2 with TRBJ2-1; tentatively, D is TRBD2 (6 bases). V gave up 4 bases and J gave up 2 bases, with 15 bases separating them. CDR3 length: 16 amino acids. CDR1 is LGHNA and CDR2 is YNFKEQ in the germline V gene. The CDR3 bases are TGTGCCAGCAGCCCCGATGGGACTCGCGCCTACAATGAGCAGTTCTTC. Translating gives CASSPDGTRAYNEQFF.

The chain employs TRBV28 and TRBJ2-1, with TRBD2 as a possible D gene (6 bases). Looked up from germline, CDR1 is MDHEN and CDR2 is SYDVKM. CDR3 length equals 14 residues. Trimming shortened V by 4 bases and J by 3 bases, and 10 bases separated the two germline ends. CDR3 nucleotide sequence: TGTGCCAGCAGTTCGCAGGGACTCTACAATGAGCAGTTCTTC. Translating it yields CASSSQGLYNEQFF.

V usage is TRBV7-2 and J usage is TRBJ2-7, with D possibly matching TRBD1 (6 bases). Trimming pared 4 bases from V and 2 bases from J, leaving 12 bases between. CDR1 is SGHTA and CDR2 is FQGNSA in the germline V gene. The CDR3 is made up of 14 amino acids. DNA for the CDR3: TGTGCCAGCAGCTCAACAGGGATAACCTACGAGCAGTACTTC. It translates to CASSSTGITYEQYF.

The rearrangement links TRBV5-1 to TRBJ1-2, with D maybe TRBD1 (5 bases). Germline CDR1 reads SGHRS; CDR2 reads YFSETQ. This CDR3 has 15 residues. V was pared by 4 bases and J by 0 bases, with 13 bases between. Written as DNA, the CDR3 is TGCGCCAGCAGCCTCGGGGCATCAACTAACTATGGCTACACCTTC. It translates to CASSLGASTNYGYTF.

The V call is TRBV27, the J call TRBJ2-1; D remains unclear. The CDR3 totals 13 residues. The V gene's germline CDR1 is MNHEY and CDR2 SMNVEV (reference sequence). Trimming stripped 2 bases from V and 7 bases from J, with 9 bases between. CDR3 protein: CASSLINVNEQFF. The CDR3 DNA reads as TGTGCCAGCAGTTTAATTAACGTTAATGAGCAGTTCTTC.

This chain connects TRBV30 to TRBJ2-2; D is perhaps TRBD1 (6 bases). V lost 5 bases and J 4 bases, leaving 11 bases between the germline ends. Per germline, CDR1 GTSNPN and CDR2 SVGIG (reference sequence). The CDR3 covers 13 residues. CDR3 sequence reads: CAWATGSTGELFF. CDR3 nucleotide sequence: TGTGCCTGGGCCACAGGGTCCACCGGGGAGCTGTTTTTT.

CDR3 sequence reads: CSTGGLGSYNEQFF. For the CDR3, the DNA is TGCAGCACTGGGGGCCTAGGCTCCTACAATGAGCAGTTCTTC. This rearrangement joins TRBV29-1 to TRBJ2-1, with D maybe TRBD1 (6 bases). V was shortened by 8 bases and J by 0 bases, with 14 bases between the two germline ends. In germline, CDR1 is SQVTM, CDR2 ANQGSEA. This CDR3 has 14 residues.

V usage is TRBV6-1 and J usage is TRBJ2-1; D possibly corresponds to TRBD2 (6 bases). This CDR3 has 17 residues. Germline lookup yields CDR1 MNHNS and CDR2 SASEGT. Trimming pared 5 bases from V and 1 base from J, leaving 18 bases between. This CDR3 is CASSQPRGSGSYNEQFF. Written as DNA, the CDR3 is TGTGCCAGCAGTCAACCTAGGGGTAGCGGATCCTACAATGAGCAGTTCTTC.

This chain joins TRBV29-1 and TRBJ2-1, with D possibly matching TRBD2 (5 bases). V lost 6 bases and J 7 bases, leaving 22 bases between the germline ends. The CDR3 is 15 amino acids. The germline V gene encodes CDR1 SQVTM and CDR2 ANQGSEA. The CDR3 region is CSVERGFLALNEQFF. The CDR3 region has the DNA TGCAGCGTGGAACGGGGATTTCTCGCGTTAAATGAGCAGTTCTTC.

This clonotype was detected only a few times. The chain's CDR3 is CAWSPADYEQYF. The DNA for the CDR3 is TGTGCCTGGAGTCCAGCGGACTACGAGCAGTACTTC. J is TRBJ2-7 and V is TRBV30; tentative D call: TRBD2 (5 bases). CDR3 size: 12 residues. V was pared by 2 bases and J by 3 bases, with 8 bases between. Germline V lookup: CDR1 GTSNPN, CDR2 SVGIG (reference sequence).

This clonotype was recorded once. CDR3 protein: CASSPSTSGSYNEQFF. The CDR3 region has the DNA TGTGCCAGCTCACCATCGACTAGCGGCTCCTACAATGAGCAGTTCTTC. This chain links TRBV18 with TRBJ2-1, with 9 bases aligning to TRBD2. The CDR3 is made up of 16 amino acids. The germline gives CDR1 KGHSH, CDR2 LQKENI. With 2 bases clipped from V and 0 bases from J, the junction kept 2 bases outside the gene matches.

The chain uses TRBV23-1 and TRBJ2-6; tentative D call: TRBD2 (5 bases). TRBV23-1 is sorted into the ORF group, with uncertain function. Between the trimmed V and J ends, which lost 0 bases and 0 bases, there was a span of 15 bases. The CDR3 loop spans 19 amino acids. The CDR3 loop is CASSQSLAGFLSGANVLTF. CDR3 nucleotide sequence: TGCGCCAGCAGTCAATCACTGGCGGGCTTTCTCTCTGGGGCCAACGTCCTGACTTTC.

The chain uses TRBV5-1 and TRBJ2-1; 11 nucleotides align to TRBD2. The CDR3 has 17 amino acids. Trimming took 2 bases from V and 2 from J; bases not matched to a gene: 6. CDR1 and CDR2 from the germline V gene are SGHRS and YFSETQ. The CDR3 loop is CASSFRTSGSPYNEQFF. Written as DNA, the CDR3 is TGCGCCAGCAGCTTCCGAACTAGCGGGAGCCCCTACAATGAGCAGTTCTTC.

J is TRBJ2-3 and V is TRBV5-1; TRBD2 aligns across 8 bases. Germline V gene sequence: CDR1 SGHRS, CDR2 YFSETQ. The CDR3 contains 16 residues. The V and J ends lost 4 bases and 1 base, in that order; junction bases with no gene match: 8. The CDR3 DNA follows: TGCGCCAGCAGCCAAGGTCGAGCGGGGGGCACAGATACGCAGTATTTT. This translates into CASSQGRAGGTDTQYF. The complete variable domain, with remaining parts taken from reference TRBV5-1 and TRBJ2-3, reads KAGVTQTPRYLIKTRGQQVTLSCSPISGHRSVSWYQQTPGQGLQFLFEYFSETQRNKGNFPGRFSGRQFSNSRSEMNVSTLELGDSALYLCASSQGRAGGTDTQYFGPGTRLTVL.

The genes are TRBV6-5 and TRBJ1-3; D gene ambiguous. There are 12 residues in the CDR3. Trimming took 4 bases from V and 4 from J, leaving 5 bases between them. Germline CDR1 MNHEY, CDR2 SVGAGI. DNA of the CDR3: TGTGCCAGCAGTTCGGACGGAAACACCATATATTTT. It translates to CASSSDGNTIYF.

V is TRBV20-1 and J is TRBJ1-1; 7 bases are a match to TRBD1. Trimming at V came to 1 base and at J to 6 bases, leaving 14 bases not matched to a gene. This CDR3 contains 16 residues. Germline loops: CDR1 DFQATT, CDR2 SNEGSKA (reference sequence). CDR3 bases: TGCAGTGCTAGAGGCAACCTAGACAGGGTTTCGCCTGAAGCTTTCTTT. This codes for CSARGNLDRVSPEAFF.

V is TRBV7-9 and J is TRBJ2-5; the D gene could be TRBD1 or TRBD2 (6 bases each). The germline gives CDR1 SEHNR, CDR2 FQNEAQ (reference sequence). The V gene lost 4 bases and the J gene lost 0 bases, with 12 bases spanning the gap. This CDR3 spans 15 amino acids. This CDR3 reads CASSSGGDNQETQYF. CDR3 bases: TGTGCCAGCAGCTCCGGAGGGGACAACCAAGAGACCCAGTACTTC.

V gene TRBV20-1 combines with J gene TRBJ2-5; 11 bases align to TRBD1. From germline, CDR1 is DFQATT and CDR2 SNEGSKA (reference sequence). There are 14 residues in the CDR3. The V and J ends lost 6 bases and 4 bases, in that order; junction bases with no gene match: 7. The CDR3, as DNA: TGCAGTGCCGGGCGGACAGGGGGCGGAGAGACCCAGTACTTC. Residues: CSAGRTGGGETQYF.

V is TRBV7-2 and J is TRBJ2-1; D ambiguous. The CDR3 spans 16 residues. Germline V lookup: CDR1 SGHTA, CDR2 FQGNSA. V was pared by 5 bases and J by 1 base, with 15 bases between. Here the CDR3 reads CASSLTPPASYNEQFF. CDR3 DNA sequence: TGTGCCAGCAGCCTCACTCCTCCAGCTTCCTACAATGAGCAGTTCTTC.

V usage is TRBV9 and J usage is TRBJ1-6; D is unresolved. Per germline, CDR1 SGDLS and CDR2 YYNGEE. Trimming left V 0 bases short and J 6 bases short, with 13 bases between. This CDR3 has 16 amino acids. The CDR3 bases are TGTGCCAGCAGCGTAGCTACCGGACGGGGTAATTCACCCCTCCACTTT. Translation: CASSVATGRGNSPLHF.

The rearrangement links TRBV10-3 to TRBJ2-5, with 10 bases aligning to TRBD2. The CDR3 is made up of 16 amino acids. Trimming took 6 bases from V and 1 from J; bases not matched to a gene: 8. Germline CDR1 ENHRY, CDR2 SYGVKD. CDR3 nucleotide sequence: TGTGCCATCAGAGAAGGACTAGCGGCCTCCCAAGAGACCCAGTACTTC. Translating it yields CAIREGLAASQETQYF.

V is TRBV2 and J is TRBJ2-2, with 9 positions matching TRBD2. Germline V gene lookup returns CDR1 SNHLY and CDR2 FYNNEI. The CDR3 spans 15 residues. The V segment lost 2 bases and the J segment 5 bases; nucleotides outside the gene matches: 3. CDR3 bases: TGTGCCAGCAGTGAAACAGCGGGAGGTACCGGGGAGCTGTTTTTT. This codes for CASSETAGGTGELFF.

Only one count was recorded for this clonotype. The gene calls are TRBV10-3 and TRBJ2-1; TRBD2 aligns across 10 bases. Germline V gene lookup returns CDR1 ENHRY and CDR2 SYGVKD. J gave up 8 bases and V 4 bases, and 5 bases lay outside the gene matches. CDR3 length: 14 amino acids. CDR3 in DNA: TGTGCCATCAGTGTAGCGGGAGGAGTCGATGAGCAGTTCTTC. Residues: CAISVAGGVDEQFF.

The chain is built from TRBV19 and TRBJ2-1, with 7 bases identical to TRBD1. The ends lost 4 bases at V and 2 bases at J; junction bases unmatched: 2. The CDR3 contains 14 residues. The germline CDR1 and CDR2 sequences are LNHDA and SQIVND (reference sequence). CDR3 nucleotides: TGTGCCAGTAGTAGACAGGGCACCTACAATGAGCAGTTCTTC. Protein: CASSRQGTYNEQFF.